This is a list of T cell receptor beta chains from one sample in a study of T cells in Graves' hyperthyroidism and ophthalmopathy. TCRdb re-derived calls from the multiplex PCR reads in MiXCR, one entry per CDR3 protein. The sample shows hundreds of thousands of distinct CDR3 sequences, about 14% of them seen only once. Sequenced material: blood. Receptors were obtained from a woman younger than 30 with Graves' hyperthyroidism. Both conserved end residues are part of each CDR3. The order of the fields is V gene, clone size, J gene, D gene, CDR3 DNA, CDR3 protein. D genes are given only for firm matches. The size field is filled for only some rows; it gives once, few, many or a size class.

v_gene: TRBV7-9
abundance: many
j_gene: TRBJ2-7
d_gene: TRBD1
CDR3nt: TGTGCCAGCAGCCTCATGGGACAGGCAGCCTACGAGCAGTACTTC
CDR3aa: CASSLMGQAAYEQYF

v_gene: TRBV6-6
abundance: few
j_gene: TRBJ2-7
d_gene: NA
CDR3nt: TGTGCCAGCAGTTACGGGAACGAGGGTGGCGAGCAGTACTTC
CDR3aa: CASSYGNEGGEQYF

v_gene: TRBV7-9
abundance: many
j_gene: TRBJ1-1
d_gene: NA
CDR3nt: TGTGCCAGCAGCTTAGTGAGTGACGGCTTGGAAGCTTTCTTT
CDR3aa: CASSLVSDGLEAFF

v_gene: TRBV9
abundance: NA
j_gene: TRBJ1-4
d_gene: NA
CDR3nt: TGTGCCAGCAGCGTAGGCACTAATGAAAAACTGTTTTTT
CDR3aa: CASSVGTNEKLFF

v_gene: TRBV7-3
abundance: many
j_gene: TRBJ2-1
d_gene: NA
CDR3nt: TGTGCCAGCAGCTTAGGCACAGGCGACCTATACAATGAGCAGTTCTTC
CDR3aa: CASSLGTGDLYNEQFF

v_gene: TRBV29-1
abundance: NA
j_gene: TRBJ1-1
d_gene: TRBD1
CDR3nt: TGCAGCGGCCTATCCCCGGGACAGGGGGCGAACACTGAAGCTTTCTTT
CDR3aa: CSGLSPGQGANTEAFF

v_gene: TRBV28
abundance: NA
j_gene: TRBJ1-2
d_gene: NA
CDR3nt: TGTGCCAGCAGTTTGTTCCACAGTAATAACTATGGCTACACCTTC
CDR3aa: CASSLFHSNNYGYTF

v_gene: TRBV6-1
abundance: many
j_gene: TRBJ2-3
d_gene: NA
CDR3nt: TGTGCCAGCAGTGTCCTTTCCCGGGGGACAGATACGCAGTATTTT
CDR3aa: CASSVLSRGTDTQYF

v_gene: TRBV7-2
abundance: few
j_gene: TRBJ2-7
d_gene: TRBD2
CDR3nt: TGTGCCAGCAGCTTATCAGCGGGAGGGCTTACCTACGAGCAGTACTTC
CDR3aa: CASSLSAGGLTYEQYF

v_gene: TRBV3-1
abundance: few
j_gene: TRBJ2-1
d_gene: NA
CDR3nt: TGTGCCAGCAGCCCCCAGGGGAGGTTGTTCTTC
CDR3aa: CASSPQGRLFF

v_gene: TRBV2
abundance: many
j_gene: TRBJ2-7
d_gene: TRBD1
CDR3nt: TGTGCCAGCAGTGAACGGGACAGAACCTACGAGCAGTACTTC
CDR3aa: CASSERDRTYEQYF

v_gene: TRBV30
abundance: many
j_gene: TRBJ2-7
d_gene: NA
CDR3nt: TGTGCCTGGACCAGAGGCTCCTACGAGCAGTACTTC
CDR3aa: CAWTRGSYEQYF

v_gene: TRBV7-9
abundance: few
j_gene: TRBJ2-5
d_gene: NA
CDR3nt: TGTGCCAGCGCGCGAGCAGGGGAGCAAGAGACCCAGTACTTC
CDR3aa: CASARAGEQETQYF

v_gene: TRBV5-6
abundance: few
j_gene: TRBJ1-4
d_gene: NA
CDR3nt: TGTGCCAGCAGCTTGGGGGCCCGAGGACCACAAGTTAATGAAAAACTGTTTTTT
CDR3aa: CASSLGARGPQVNEKLFF

v_gene: TRBV7-2
abundance: NA
j_gene: TRBJ2-7
d_gene: NA
CDR3nt: TGTGCCAGCAGACAAGAAGTCGGCGTCTACGAGCAGTACTTC
CDR3aa: CASRQEVGVYEQYF

v_gene: TRBV6-1
abundance: few
j_gene: TRBJ2-7
d_gene: NA
CDR3nt: TGTGCCAGCAATCAAGCCCCATACGAGCAGTACTTC
CDR3aa: CASNQAPYEQYF

v_gene: TRBV6-1
abundance: NA
j_gene: TRBJ2-7
d_gene: NA
CDR3nt: TGTGCCAGCAGTGAACCCTCGACAGGAAGGGGCTACTACGAGCAGTACTTC
CDR3aa: CASSEPSTGRGYYEQYF

v_gene: TRBV20-1
abundance: NA
j_gene: TRBJ2-2
d_gene: NA
CDR3nt: TGCAGTGCTAGAGATTGGAAGCGGGCGGGAAGGACCGGGGAGCTGTTTTTT
CDR3aa: CSARDWKRAGRTGELFF

v_gene: TRBV29-1
abundance: few
j_gene: TRBJ1-2
d_gene: NA
CDR3nt: TGCAGCGCCGCAGCACGCTATGGCTACACCTTC
CDR3aa: CSAAARYGYTF

v_gene: TRBV19
abundance: NA
j_gene: TRBJ2-5
d_gene: NA
CDR3nt: TGTGCCAGTAGTCCGAACCCCGGGTCCGGTCAAGAGACCCAGTACTTC
CDR3aa: CASSPNPGSGQETQYF

v_gene: TRBV19
abundance: NA
j_gene: TRBJ2-3
d_gene: NA
CDR3nt: TGTGCCAGTACTCCAGAGGGCACAGATACGCAGTATTTT
CDR3aa: CASTPEGTDTQYF

v_gene: TRBV6-1
abundance: NA
j_gene: TRBJ1-2
d_gene: NA
CDR3nt: TGTGCCAGCACCAGGACCCAGATCAACTATGGCTACACCTTC
CDR3aa: CASTRTQINYGYTF

v_gene: TRBV20-1
abundance: NA
j_gene: TRBJ2-4
d_gene: NA
CDR3nt: TGCAGTGCCCTTATAGCCTTCGACATTCAGTACTTC
CDR3aa: CSALIAFDIQYF

v_gene: TRBV10-3
abundance: many
j_gene: TRBJ1-1
d_gene: NA
CDR3nt: TGTGCCATCAGTGAGTCGGCAGCAGTAGGGCGGGAGGCTTTCTTT
CDR3aa: CAISESAAVGREAFF

v_gene: TRBV25-1
abundance: NA
j_gene: TRBJ2-1
d_gene: TRBD1
CDR3nt: TGTGCCAGCAGTGAATATACCTCCGGGACAGGGGGCGAGCAGTTCTTC
CDR3aa: CASSEYTSGTGGEQFF

v_gene: TRBV4-3
abundance: many
j_gene: TRBJ1-5
d_gene: NA
CDR3nt: TGCGCCAGCAGCCAAGACCCAGGGGTGCGAAATCAGCCCCAGCATTTT
CDR3aa: CASSQDPGVRNQPQHF

v_gene: TRBV7-2
abundance: few
j_gene: TRBJ2-6
d_gene: NA
CDR3nt: TGTGCCAGCAGCTTAATGGCCCCGTCTGGGGCCAACGTCCTGACTTTC
CDR3aa: CASSLMAPSGANVLTF

v_gene: TRBV24-1
abundance: NA
j_gene: TRBJ2-1
d_gene: NA
CDR3nt: TGTGCCACCACGACGGACAATAATGAGCAGTTCTTC
CDR3aa: CATTTDNNEQFF

v_gene: TRBV2
abundance: many
j_gene: TRBJ2-1
d_gene: TRBD1
CDR3nt: TGTGCCAGCAAATATGGCCAATACTGGGGACAGTACAATGAGCAGTTCTTC
CDR3aa: CASKYGQYWGQYNEQFF

v_gene: TRBV11-2
abundance: many
j_gene: TRBJ2-1
d_gene: NA
CDR3nt: TGTGCCAGCAGCCCCGGACTTTTCTCCTACAATGAGCAGTTCTTC
CDR3aa: CASSPGLFSYNEQFF

v_gene: TRBV12-3/TRBV12-4
abundance: NA
j_gene: TRBJ1-6
d_gene: TRBD1
CDR3nt: TGTGCCAGCAGTTTACCCGACAGGGCAAATTCACCCCTCCACTTT
CDR3aa: CASSLPDRANSPLHF

v_gene: TRBV28
abundance: NA
j_gene: TRBJ1-1
d_gene: NA
CDR3nt: TGTGCCAGCAGTTTATCCCGGGTTCGTACAGCTAAAGCTTTCTTT
CDR3aa: CASSLSRVRTAKAFF

v_gene: TRBV5-1
abundance: many
j_gene: TRBJ2-5
d_gene: TRBD1
CDR3nt: TGCGCCAGCAGCTGGACAGGGGCCGAAGAAGAGACCCAGTACTTC
CDR3aa: CASSWTGAEEETQYF

v_gene: TRBV19
abundance: NA
j_gene: TRBJ1-5
d_gene: NA
CDR3nt: TGTGCCAGTAGTTGGGCAGGGGACGGTCAGCCCCAGCATTTT
CDR3aa: CASSWAGDGQPQHF

v_gene: TRBV7-8
abundance: many
j_gene: TRBJ2-5
d_gene: NA
CDR3nt: TGTGCCAGCAGCTTAGGATGGGAGACCCAGTACTTC
CDR3aa: CASSLGWETQYF

v_gene: TRBV6-1
abundance: NA
j_gene: TRBJ2-3
d_gene: NA
CDR3nt: TGTGCCGGTAGGGGGAGCGGCACAGATACGCAGTATTTT
CDR3aa: CAGRGSGTDTQYF

v_gene: TRBV5-1
abundance: few
j_gene: TRBJ2-5
d_gene: TRBD1
CDR3nt: TGCGCCAGCAGCCAGACAGGGACCTCCAAAGGGACCCAGTACTTC
CDR3aa: CASSQTGTSKGTQYF

v_gene: TRBV5-6
abundance: few
j_gene: TRBJ2-3
d_gene: NA
CDR3nt: TGTGCCAGCAGCTTCTTCAGCACAGATACGCAGTATTTT
CDR3aa: CASSFFSTDTQYF

v_gene: TRBV7-2
abundance: NA
j_gene: TRBJ1-6
d_gene: NA
CDR3nt: TGTGCCAGCAGCTTAGTGGGGAGGAGTAATTCACCCCTCCACTTT
CDR3aa: CASSLVGRSNSPLHF

v_gene: TRBV30
abundance: many
j_gene: TRBJ2-1
d_gene: TRBD2
CDR3nt: TGTGCCTGGAGGCTAGCGGGAGCCCATGAGCAGTTCTTC
CDR3aa: CAWRLAGAHEQFF

v_gene: TRBV20-1
abundance: NA
j_gene: TRBJ1-6
d_gene: TRBD1
CDR3nt: TGCAGTGCTAGTCCGGGACAGAATTCACCCCTCCACTTT
CDR3aa: CSASPGQNSPLHF

v_gene: TRBV10-2
abundance: few
j_gene: TRBJ2-3
d_gene: NA
CDR3nt: TGCGCCAGCAGAGCACTAGACGCAGATACGCAGTATTTT
CDR3aa: CASRALDADTQYF

v_gene: TRBV5-1
abundance: few
j_gene: TRBJ2-2
d_gene: TRBD1
CDR3nt: TGCGCCAGCAGCCCAATGGGGACAGGGGACACCGGGGAGCTGTTTTTT
CDR3aa: CASSPMGTGDTGELFF

v_gene: TRBV7-9
abundance: NA
j_gene: TRBJ2-3
d_gene: TRBD2
CDR3nt: TGTGCCAGCAGCACCTTTCGGACTAGCGGGAGTTGGGACACAGATACGCAGTATTTT
CDR3aa: CASSTFRTSGSWDTDTQYF

v_gene: TRBV11-2
abundance: many
j_gene: TRBJ1-5
d_gene: NA
CDR3nt: TGTGCCAGCAGCTTAGGATTTAGAGACCAGCCCCAGCATTTT
CDR3aa: CASSLGFRDQPQHF

v_gene: TRBV28
abundance: NA
j_gene: TRBJ1-1
d_gene: NA
CDR3nt: TGTGCCAGCAGTACGAATACAGTCATGAACACTGAAGCTTTCTTT
CDR3aa: CASSTNTVMNTEAFF

v_gene: TRBV28
abundance: few
j_gene: TRBJ2-7
d_gene: TRBD1
CDR3nt: TGTGCCAGCAGTCTGGACAGGCTGGCTTCCTACGAGCAGTACTTC
CDR3aa: CASSLDRLASYEQYF

v_gene: TRBV2
abundance: many
j_gene: TRBJ2-1
d_gene: NA
CDR3nt: TGTGCCAGCAGTGAAGGCTTCGCGGGGCGGACCTCCTACAATGAGCAGTTCTTC
CDR3aa: CASSEGFAGRTSYNEQFF

v_gene: TRBV6-2/TRBV6-3
abundance: few
j_gene: TRBJ1-2
d_gene: TRBD1
CDR3nt: TGTGCCAGCGACCGGGACAGGGGCCGGAGCTACACCTTC
CDR3aa: CASDRDRGRSYTF

v_gene: TRBV4-1
abundance: NA
j_gene: TRBJ2-5
d_gene: TRBD1
CDR3nt: TGCGCCAGCAGCCATTCCCGGACAGGGGGCCAAGAGACCCAGTACTTC
CDR3aa: CASSHSRTGGQETQYF

v_gene: TRBV7-2
abundance: few
j_gene: TRBJ1-5
d_gene: TRBD1
CDR3nt: TGTGCCAGCAGCCCGGACAGGGGAGAGCCCCAGCATTTT
CDR3aa: CASSPDRGEPQHF

v_gene: TRBV15
abundance: many
j_gene: TRBJ2-5
d_gene: TRBD2
CDR3nt: TGTGCCACCCTGACTAGCGGAGTCCAAGAGACCCAGTACTTC
CDR3aa: CATLTSGVQETQYF